This record concerns one TCR beta chain sequence. This sample is part of a study of T cell responses to AZD1222 COVID-19 vaccine. The assay was immunoSEQ multiplex PCR, and TCRdb's table has in-frame clones only and misses some. There are roughly 120,000 clones in the sample; 88% occur only once, and over 1.5% lies in the top ten. This clonotype was sampled from an adult in good health. The sample consisted of peripheral blood, taken on day 0 of AZD1222 vaccination.

The CDR3 DNA reads TGTGCCACCAGCAGAGATGCTGTAGGGGGAGGTGGAAACACCATATATTTT. It specifies CATSRDAVGGGGNTIYF. The gene calls are TRBV15 and TRBJ1-3, with D perhaps matching TRBD1 (6 bases). CDR1 is LNHNV and CDR2 is YYDKDF in the germline V gene (reference sequence). V was shortened by 0 bases and J by 3 bases, with 15 bases between the two germline ends. The CDR3 contains 17 residues. Together with reference TRBV15 and TRBJ1-3, the CDR3 gives the full variable domain: DAMVIQNPRYQVTQFGKPVTLSCSQTLNHNVMYWYQQKSSQAPKLLFHYYDKDFNNEADTPDNFQSRRPNTSFCFLDIRSPGLGDTAMYLCATSRDAVGGGGNTIYFGEGSWLTVV.